Listed below are T cell receptor beta chains from one sample, sequenced in a study of technical replicates of blood from several donors. Measured with immunoSEQ multiplex PCR; TCRdb has only the in-frame clones, and not every one. The sample carries about 13,000 clones, approximately 86% recorded once. Sequencing input: PBMCs. The source of these receptors is a human donor in good health. Each CDR3 is given without its conserved first and last residue.

CDR3: AWGLAGETQY
J: TRBJ2-5
V: TRBV30

CDR3: AWSGSVRSEQF
J: TRBJ2-1
V: TRBV30

CDR3: ASSQVAGLAGESLKPEQF
J: TRBJ2-1
V: TRBV4-1

CDR3: SAEVRNDEQY
J: TRBJ2-7
V: TRBV29-1

CDR3: ATSRDGGWQRTTQETQY
J: TRBJ2-5
V: TRBV15

CDR3: ASTPPGGFMNTEAF
J: TRBJ1-1
V: TRBV6-6

CDR3: ASSYDGQSSYEQY
J: TRBJ2-7
V: TRBV6-5

CDR3: ASSQEGASSYEQY
J: TRBJ2-7
V: TRBV4-2

CDR3: ASSYGSRGSTIY
J: TRBJ1-3
V: TRBV6-5

CDR3: ASSPTLGGLEVDTQY
J: TRBJ2-3
V: TRBV5-8

CDR3: ASEARGETQY
J: TRBJ2-5
V: TRBV11-2

CDR3: ASTGQGNDKNIQY
J: TRBJ2-4
V: TRBV5-1

CDR3: ASSEGFGGNYGYT
J: TRBJ1-2
V: TRBV6-1

CDR3: ASSFGGPLIDYT
J: TRBJ1-2
V: TRBV5-6

CDR3: ASTGSGANVLT
J: TRBJ2-6
V: TRBV2

CDR3: ASKRLAKSYEQY
J: TRBJ2-7
V: TRBV10-2

CDR3: ASSLQAHPSYEQY
J: TRBJ2-7
V: TRBV27

CDR3: ASSLPLGTRGADTQY
J: TRBJ2-3
V: TRBV28

CDR3: ASSSSGTYNEQF
J: TRBJ2-1
V: TRBV11-3

CDR3: ASSPRQAPRSGANVLT
J: TRBJ2-6
V: TRBV7-8

CDR3: ASSLGLAGGPYEQY
J: TRBJ2-7
V: TRBV7-9

CDR3: ASIGWGGNSGANVLT
J: TRBJ2-6
V: TRBV27

CDR3: ASSQQVGQGNADTQY
J: TRBJ2-3
V: TRBV23-1

CDR3: ASSQTGAVAEAF
J: TRBJ1-1
V: TRBV11-3

CDR3: ASRGTGDSSYEQY
J: TRBJ2-7
V: TRBV7-9

CDR3: AWRGTGHQPQH
J: TRBJ1-5
V: TRBV30

CDR3: ASSRGTGDTEAF
J: TRBJ1-1
V: TRBV18

CDR3: ASSLYLGANEQY
J: TRBJ2-7
V: TRBV7-3

CDR3: ASSLGTSGIYEQY
J: TRBJ2-7
V: TRBV27

CDR3: ASNLQGGTEAF
J: TRBJ1-1
V: TRBV6-6

CDR3: ASSLSGRGYNEQF
J: TRBJ2-1
V: TRBV7-3

CDR3: ASSARTSGSHEQY
J: TRBJ2-7
V: TRBV19

CDR3: ASSGTGGLGEQY
J: TRBJ2-7
V: TRBV7-8